What follows describes a single T cell receptor (beta chain). Its antigen is unknown. This sample's time point: week 47, end of study. Doses consisted of 300 ug of mutant IDH1 20-mer peptide each, paired with topical imiquimod. The data originate from a study of a mutant IDH1 vaccine in newly diagnosed glioma. CDR3 size: 16 residues. Trimming cost V 3 bases and J 4 bases, with 15 bases left between them. From germline, CDR1 is KGHSY and CDR2 FQNENV. Clones were sequenced by immunoSEQ multiplex PCR, and TCRdb holds only the in-frame ones, with some missing. The sample includes 77,000 or so clones, roughly 77% of them seen just once.

The starting material was PBMCs, obtained from a glioma patient whose treatment included an IDH1 peptide vaccine. The clonotype comes from a man aged 40-50 years with glioma. The V and J genes are TRBV16 and TRBJ1-4; tentatively, D is TRBD1 (5 bases). Here the CDR3 DNA reads TGTGCCAGCAGCCAGGTGACTCGACAGATTAATGAAAAACTGTTTTTT. Amino acid sequence: CASSQVTRQINEKLFF.